This T cell receptor beta chain was sequenced in a study of T cell changes during pregnancy in multiple sclerosis. Assay: immunoSEQ multiplex PCR; the TCRdb copy retains only in-frame clones and omits some. The data show about 34,000 clones, with approximately 90% seen just once and 3.5% to 4% held by the top ten. The germline gives CDR1 MNHEY, CDR2 SMNVEV (reference sequence). The CDR3 has 15 amino acids. V lost 5 bases, J lost 3 bases, and 8 bases stayed unmatched. The sequences come from CD8+ T cells from peripheral blood mononuclear cells, collected in the third trimester of pregnancy. The rearrangement links TRBV27 to TRBJ2-5; 8 nucleotides agree with TRBD1. This sequence was found in a female donor with multiple sclerosis, enrolled in a pregnancy study. The CDR3 region has the DNA TGTGCCAGCAGTCCCATCAGGGGGCTGGAAGAGACCCAGTACTTC. Translating gives CASSPIRGLEETQYF.